The 10 T cell receptor beta chains below all came from one sample that was sequenced in a study of vaccination and CD4 T cells after COVID-19. With the Oncomine TCR Beta short-read assay, DNA from cultured CD4+ T cells was sequenced. TCRdb passed the PCR reads through MiXCR, listing each CDR3 protein once. The sample lists 11,000 to 15,000 distinct CDR3 sequences; roughly three fifths were seen once. What these receptors recognize is not known. Treatment denoted: roughly 11-day PBMC culture with coronavirus spike peptide pools or control peptides (ViraFEST assay). The specimen was CD4+ T cells from blood, cultured in vitro. Receptor source: a human donor who had recovered from COVID-19.

The chain uses TRBV7-9 and TRBJ2-2; 8 bases fit TRBD1. Germline V gene sequence: CDR1 SEHNR, CDR2 FQNEAQ (reference sequence). The CDR3 totals 13 residues. Trimming removed 11 bases from V and 7 bases from J; junction bases left unmatched: 9. CDR3 bases: TGTGCCGCCCAGGGGGCAGTGGGCGGGGAGCTGTTTTTT. It is translated as CAAQGAVGGELFF.

V gene TRBV20-1 combines with J gene TRBJ2-2, with 8 positions matching TRBD2. Germline lookup yields CDR1 DFQATT and CDR2 SNEGSKA (reference sequence). The CDR3 is made up of 15 amino acids. V trimming: 6 bases; J trimming: 7 bases; junction bases outside the gene matches: 13. DNA for the CDR3: TGCAGTGCCTTCGGGAGGGGGAAGCTCGTCGGGGAGCTGTTTTTT. Amino acid sequence: CSAFGRGKLVGELFF.

CDR3 nucleotides: TGTGCCAGTAGTTTGCTTCACAGGGTCTCGGGCAATCAGCCCCAGCATTTT. It specifies CASSLLHRVSGNQPQHF. The J gene is TRBJ1-5, the V gene TRBV19; possibly TRBD1 for D (6 bases). Germline CDR1 is LNHDA and CDR2 is SQIVND (reference sequence). The V and J ends lost 5 bases and 2 bases respectively, with 19 bases between them. The length of the CDR3 is 17 residues.

This clonotype has a single count. This chain connects TRBV30 to TRBJ2-7; D remains ambiguous. Germline V gene lookup returns CDR1 GTSNPN and CDR2 SVGIG (reference sequence). Trimming took off 1 base at V and 0 bases at J, with 7 bases between the two ends. The CDR3 totals 13 residues. The CDR3 DNA follows: TGTGCCTGGAGTGGTATATCCTCCTACGAGCAGTACTTC. This sequence encodes CAWSGISSYEQYF.

The chain links TRBV15 to TRBJ2-5; TRBD1 agrees at 8 bases. Losses at the gene ends were 0 bases for V and 5 bases for J; bases not matched to a gene: 8. The V gene's germline CDR1 is LNHNV and CDR2 YYDKDF (reference sequence). This CDR3 has 16 amino acids. As DNA, the CDR3 is TGTGCCACCAGCAGAGATGGCAGGGGGCGACACGAGACCCAGTACTTC. It translates to CATSRDGRGRHETQYF.

This rearrangement joins TRBV20-1 to TRBJ1-6; the D is unclear. Looked up from germline, CDR1 is DFQATT and CDR2 is SNEGSKA (reference sequence). The CDR3 length is 13 residues. With 5 bases removed from V and 4 bases from J, the gap between germline ends came to 9 bases. DNA for the CDR3: TGCAGTGCTCTGACTCAATATAATTCACCCCTCCACTTT. Its translation: CSALTQYNSPLHF.

J is TRBJ2-4 and V is TRBV6-8; D perhaps matches TRBD1 (5 bases). The CDR3 loop spans 18 amino acids. V gave up 0 bases and J gave up 1 base, with 16 bases separating them. The germline gives CDR1 MNHGY, CDR2 SAAAGT. CDR3 sequence reads: CASSYSSGRATAKNIQYF. The CDR3 nucleotides are TGTGCCAGCAGTTACTCGAGTGGCAGGGCAACGGCCAAAAACATTCAGTACTTC.

This sequence joins TRBV19 and TRBJ2-1; possible D gene TRBD2, 6 bases. The CDR3 spans 13 residues. Germline-derived CDR1 and CDR2 are LNHDA and SQIVND (reference sequence). V lost 4 bases and J lost 10, with 14 bases in between. For the CDR3, the DNA is TGTGCCAGTAGTAGGGGGGAGCCCGGGGAGCAGTTCTTC. Protein: CASSRGEPGEQFF.

This chain joins TRBV5-1 and TRBJ2-5; possible D gene TRBD2, 5 bases. The CDR3 totals 18 residues. V lost 0 bases and J lost 1, with 19 bases in between. Germline V gene lookup returns CDR1 SGHRS and CDR2 YFSETQ. The CDR3 sequence is CASSLGLRVSDGQETQYF. The CDR3 DNA reads as TGCGCCAGCAGCTTGGGGCTGAGGGTGTCGGACGGCCAAGAGACCCAGTACTTC. The full variable domain, completed using reference TRBV5-1 and TRBJ2-5, is KAGVTQTPRYLIKTRGQQVTLSCSPISGHRSVSWYQQTPGQGLQFLFEYFSETQRNKGNFPGRFSGRQFSNSRSEMNVSTLELGDSALYLCASSLGLRVSDGQETQYFGPGTRLLVL.

The gene calls are TRBV5-1 and TRBJ1-3; D gene ambiguous. CDR3 size: 15 residues. Trimming took off 0 bases at V and 0 bases at J, with 7 bases between the two ends. In germline, CDR1 is SGHRS, CDR2 YFSETQ. DNA of the CDR3: TGCGCCAGCAGCTTGGCCGCGATCTCTGGAAACACCATATATTTT. This gives the protein CASSLAAISGNTIYF.